This T cell receptor (beta chain) was sequenced for a study of T cells after yellow fever vaccination. Study results and limitations: It was a weaker secondary response, yet one that peaked faster, at day 5 versus 15. Booster sampling recovered most clones from primary vaccination (approximately 97% CD4, roughly 86% CD8).

Synthesis of TCR cDNA relied on 5'RACE template switching, which attached a universal primer site and UMIs. TCRdb used MiXCR to reprocess the 5' RACE reads, holding one entry per CDR3 protein. The top ten hold about 16% of the sample, which has hundreds of thousands of distinct CDR3 sequences, around 12% seen once. There are many counts of this clonotype. What it binds is not known. V was clipped by 4 bases and J by 5 bases, with 7 bases between them. Germline V gene data show CDR1 as SGHRS and CDR2 as YFSETQ. The CDR3 length is 12 residues. The chain couples TRBV5-1 to TRBJ2-1; a possible D gene is TRBD1 (6 bases). Sequenced material: PBMCs, taken on the day of the yellow fever booster vaccination. The receptor's source is a young man who received the YFV17D yellow fever vaccine. CDR3 residues: CASSGQHNEQFF. DNA for the CDR3: TGCGCCAGCAGCGGACAGCACAATGAGCAGTTCTTC.